Listed below are T cell receptor beta chains from one sample, sequenced in a study of blood T cells in healthy people across ages. MiXCR was run by TCRdb on the 5' RACE reads, yielding one entry per CDR3 protein. The data contain fewer than 800,000 distinct CDR3 sequences, 20% to 30% of them seen just once; the ten biggest clones take up 9.4%. The same data also went into a second study, on T cells of mothers and their children.

The source material was blood. These TCRs come from a boy younger than 18 in good health. CDR3s include the opening cysteine and the closing phenylalanine or tryptophan. A D gene is named only where the DNA matches it firmly. The listing skips clone size in some rows; elsewhere it reads once, few, many or a size class.

CDR3 DNA: TGTGCCACCAGCAGAACCACAGGGTTAGGGGAGACCCAGTACTTC
CDR3 protein: CATSRTTGLGETQYF
clone size: few
CDR3 length: 15
J gene: TRBJ2-5
D gene: .
V gene: TRBV15

CDR3 DNA: TGCAGCGTTGGGTCAGCCCTAGCCAAAAACATTCAGTACTTC
CDR3 protein: CSVGSALAKNIQYF
clone size: few
CDR3 length: 14
J gene: TRBJ2-4
D gene: .
V gene: TRBV29-1

CDR3 DNA: TGTGCCAGCAGTGATGGCAAGGGGACCAACGTCCTGACTTTC
CDR3 protein: CASSDGKGTNVLTF
clone size: few
CDR3 length: 14
J gene: TRBJ2-6
D gene: .
V gene: TRBV25-1

CDR3 DNA: TGTGCCAGCAGCTTAGCACGGGCCTCTGGAAACACCATATATTTT
CDR3 protein: CASSLARASGNTIYF
clone size: few
CDR3 length: 15
J gene: TRBJ1-3
D gene: .
V gene: TRBV7-9

CDR3 DNA: TGCGCCAGCAGCCAAAACCCTAGCGGGGCAGATACGCAGTATTTT
CDR3 protein: CASSQNPSGADTQYF
clone size: .
CDR3 length: 15
J gene: TRBJ2-3
D gene: TRBD2
V gene: TRBV5-1

CDR3 DNA: TGTGCCAGCAGCGCAACGACAGGGGAAAATGAAAAACTGTTTTTT
CDR3 protein: CASSATTGENEKLFF
clone size: few
CDR3 length: 15
J gene: TRBJ1-4
D gene: TRBD1
V gene: TRBV7-9

CDR3 DNA: TGTGCCTCCGGCGGGTATACGCAGTATTTT
CDR3 protein: CASGGYTQYF
clone size: .
CDR3 length: 10
J gene: TRBJ2-3
D gene: .
V gene: TRBV27

CDR3 DNA: TGTGCCAGCTCACCTGGAGACACCACCTACGAGCAGTACTTC
CDR3 protein: CASSPGDTTYEQYF
clone size: .
CDR3 length: 14
J gene: TRBJ2-7
D gene: .
V gene: TRBV18

CDR3 DNA: TGTGCCAGTAGTTTACTGACAGAATACAATGAGCAGTTCTTC
CDR3 protein: CASSLLTEYNEQFF
clone size: .
CDR3 length: 14
J gene: TRBJ2-1
D gene: .
V gene: TRBV19

CDR3 DNA: TGTGCCAGCAGCTCCGGGTCGTTGAACACCTACGAGCAGTACTTC
CDR3 protein: CASSSGSLNTYEQYF
clone size: .
CDR3 length: 15
J gene: TRBJ2-7
D gene: .
V gene: TRBV11-1

CDR3 DNA: TGTGCCAGCAGCACGACTAGTTCGGAGGAGCAGTACTTC
CDR3 protein: CASSTTSSEEQYF
clone size: few
CDR3 length: 13
J gene: TRBJ2-5
D gene: .
V gene: TRBV7-2

CDR3 DNA: TGTGCCACCAGCAGAGTGGGGGACAGACTATCCTACGAGCAGTACTTC
CDR3 protein: CATSRVGDRLSYEQYF
clone size: .
CDR3 length: 16
J gene: TRBJ2-7
D gene: TRBD1
V gene: TRBV15

CDR3 DNA: TGTGCCACGTCCTCAGGCTTAAAAGAGACCCAGTACTTC
CDR3 protein: CATSSGLKETQYF
clone size: few
CDR3 length: 13
J gene: TRBJ2-5
D gene: .
V gene: TRBV2

CDR3 DNA: TGCGCCAGCAGCCAGACCCCTGGACAGGGGGCGGGCGCAGATACGCAGTATTTT
CDR3 protein: CASSQTPGQGAGADTQYF
clone size: few
CDR3 length: 18
J gene: TRBJ2-3
D gene: TRBD1
V gene: TRBV4-1

CDR3 DNA: TGCGCCAGCAGCCAGGGACTAGCGGCGCTCAATGAGCAGTTCTTC
CDR3 protein: CASSQGLAALNEQFF
clone size: .
CDR3 length: 15
J gene: TRBJ2-1
D gene: TRBD2
V gene: TRBV5-1

CDR3 DNA: TGTGCCATCAGTAATAGCGGGAGGCAAAGCACAGATACGCAGTATTTT
CDR3 protein: CAISNSGRQSTDTQYF
clone size: .
CDR3 length: 16
J gene: TRBJ2-3
D gene: TRBD2
V gene: TRBV10-3

CDR3 DNA: TGCAGCGTTGAACAGGGGGCTCACGAGCAGTACTTC
CDR3 protein: CSVEQGAHEQYF
clone size: many
CDR3 length: 12
J gene: TRBJ2-7
D gene: TRBD1
V gene: TRBV29-1

CDR3 DNA: TGTGCCAGCAGGCCGACATTTAACTATGGCTACACCTTC
CDR3 protein: CASRPTFNYGYTF
clone size: .
CDR3 length: 13
J gene: TRBJ1-2
D gene: .
V gene: TRBV2

CDR3 DNA: TGTGCCAGCAGTGATGGGGGGCTTGAGACCCAGTACTTC
CDR3 protein: CASSDGGLETQYF
clone size: .
CDR3 length: 13
J gene: TRBJ2-5
D gene: .
V gene: TRBV2

CDR3 DNA: TGCGCCAGCAGCCAAGATCCTCCTAGCGGGGGGGCCCATACGCAGTATTTT
CDR3 protein: CASSQDPPSGGAHTQYF
clone size: .
CDR3 length: 17
J gene: TRBJ2-3
D gene: TRBD2
V gene: TRBV4-3

CDR3 DNA: TGTGCCAGCAGTGAAGCGGCGAGAGGCACAGATACGCAGTATTTT
CDR3 protein: CASSEAARGTDTQYF
clone size: few
CDR3 length: 15
J gene: TRBJ2-3
D gene: .
V gene: TRBV6-1

CDR3 DNA: TGTGCCAGCTCCATCCGGACAGGGGTCAATGAGCAGTTCTTC
CDR3 protein: CASSIRTGVNEQFF
clone size: .
CDR3 length: 14
J gene: TRBJ2-1
D gene: TRBD1
V gene: TRBV7-2

CDR3 DNA: TGCAGTGCTCCCCTTTCCGGGGGCCCGAGCTCCTACAATGAGCAGTTCTTC
CDR3 protein: CSAPLSGGPSSYNEQFF
clone size: .
CDR3 length: 17
J gene: TRBJ2-1
D gene: .
V gene: TRBV20-1

CDR3 DNA: TGTGCCAGCAGGAGGACGGGTTACAATGAGCAGTTCTTC
CDR3 protein: CASRRTGYNEQFF
clone size: many
CDR3 length: 13
J gene: TRBJ2-1
D gene: .
V gene: TRBV11-2

CDR3 DNA: TGCAGTGCTGTCAAAGGGAATCAGCCCCAGCATTTT
CDR3 protein: CSAVKGNQPQHF
clone size: .
CDR3 length: 12
J gene: TRBJ1-5
D gene: .
V gene: TRBV20-1

CDR3 DNA: TGTGCCAGCAGCCCAACGAGGGACCGACGAGCGGAGACCCAGTACTTC
CDR3 protein: CASSPTRDRRAETQYF
clone size: .
CDR3 length: 16
J gene: TRBJ2-5
D gene: .
V gene: TRBV7-8

CDR3 DNA: TGTGCCAGCAGCTTAAATGGCGGGAGGGCCACAGATACGCAGTATTTT
CDR3 protein: CASSLNGGRATDTQYF
clone size: few
CDR3 length: 16
J gene: TRBJ2-3
D gene: TRBD2
V gene: TRBV7-3

CDR3 DNA: TGTGCCATCACTCGGCGGGCTAGCGGGGGGAATGAGCAGTTCTTC
CDR3 protein: CAITRRASGGNEQFF
clone size: .
CDR3 length: 15
J gene: TRBJ2-1
D gene: TRBD2
V gene: TRBV10-3

CDR3 DNA: TGTGCCAGCAGGAGTGCGGGGGAGCAAGAGACCCAGTACTTC
CDR3 protein: CASRSAGEQETQYF
clone size: .
CDR3 length: 14
J gene: TRBJ2-5
D gene: TRBD2
V gene: TRBV6-6

CDR3 DNA: TGTGCCAGCAGCGAGGCAGCGGTTAACTACGAGCAGTACTTC
CDR3 protein: CASSEAAVNYEQYF
clone size: .
CDR3 length: 14
J gene: TRBJ2-7
D gene: .
V gene: TRBV7-2

CDR3 DNA: TGTGCCAGCAGCTTCGTATATAATTATTTGGCCTACCTCCGGTGGGAGACCCAGTACTTC
CDR3 protein: CASSFVYNYLAYLRWETQYF
clone size: .
CDR3 length: 20
J gene: TRBJ2-5
D gene: .
V gene: TRBV11-2

CDR3 DNA: TGCAGTGCTAGAGATCCGGCAGGCTCCTCTGGAAACACCATATATTTT
CDR3 protein: CSARDPAGSSGNTIYF
clone size: .
CDR3 length: 16
J gene: TRBJ1-3
D gene: .
V gene: TRBV20-1

CDR3 DNA: TGTGCCAGCAGCTTAAGGGACTACCCTTCCTACGAGCAGTACTTC
CDR3 protein: CASSLRDYPSYEQYF
clone size: .
CDR3 length: 15
J gene: TRBJ2-7
D gene: TRBD2
V gene: TRBV7-2

CDR3 DNA: TGCAGCGTTGGAGGGGACGTCACAGATACGCAGTATTTT
CDR3 protein: CSVGGDVTDTQYF
clone size: .
CDR3 length: 13
J gene: TRBJ2-3
D gene: .
V gene: TRBV29-1

CDR3 DNA: TGTGCCAGCAGCTCGGCTGAATCGCCCTACGAGCAGTACTTC
CDR3 protein: CASSSAESPYEQYF
clone size: few
CDR3 length: 14
J gene: TRBJ2-7
D gene: .
V gene: TRBV7-8

CDR3 DNA: TGCGCCAGCAGTTACAGTTTTGAGACCCAGTACTTC
CDR3 protein: CASSYSFETQYF
clone size: few
CDR3 length: 12
J gene: TRBJ2-5
D gene: .
V gene: TRBV5-1

CDR3 DNA: TGTGCCAGCAGCGGAGACGGGGTAGCCAAAAACATTCAGTACTTC
CDR3 protein: CASSGDGVAKNIQYF
clone size: few
CDR3 length: 15
J gene: TRBJ2-4
D gene: .
V gene: TRBV28

CDR3 DNA: TGCAGCGTATATGGCGGGGGGGCCAATGAGCAGTTCTTC
CDR3 protein: CSVYGGGANEQFF
clone size: few
CDR3 length: 13
J gene: TRBJ2-1
D gene: TRBD2
V gene: TRBV29-1

CDR3 DNA: TGCGCCAGCAGCACCACCGGGACTAGCGGTCAAGAGACCCAGTACTTC
CDR3 protein: CASSTTGTSGQETQYF
clone size: .
CDR3 length: 16
J gene: TRBJ2-5
D gene: TRBD2
V gene: TRBV5-1

CDR3 DNA: TGCGCCACCAAGGGTAATTCACCCCTCCACTTT
CDR3 protein: CATKGNSPLHF
clone size: .
CDR3 length: 11
J gene: TRBJ1-6
D gene: .
V gene: TRBV5-1

CDR3 DNA: TGTGCCAGCAGTTTATGGCACTATAGCAATCAGCCCCAGCATTTT
CDR3 protein: CASSLWHYSNQPQHF
clone size: few
CDR3 length: 15
J gene: TRBJ1-5
D gene: .
V gene: TRBV28

CDR3 DNA: TGCAGCGTTCTCTCTGGGGCCAACGTCCTGACTTTC
CDR3 protein: CSVLSGANVLTF
clone size: many
CDR3 length: 12
J gene: TRBJ2-6
D gene: .
V gene: TRBV29-1

CDR3 DNA: TGTGCCAGCAGCCTAGCAATGTGGACGGTAAACACTGAAGCTTTCTTT
CDR3 protein: CASSLAMWTVNTEAFF
clone size: .
CDR3 length: 16
J gene: TRBJ1-1
D gene: .
V gene: TRBV11-2

CDR3 DNA: TGTGCCAGCAGTTTATCGGGGGGGAGCAATCAGCCCCAGCATTTT
CDR3 protein: CASSLSGGSNQPQHF
clone size: few
CDR3 length: 15
J gene: TRBJ1-5
D gene: .
V gene: TRBV28

CDR3 DNA: TGTGCCAGCACCCTCGGTAGTACTGAAGCTTTCTTT
CDR3 protein: CASTLGSTEAFF
clone size: few
CDR3 length: 12
J gene: TRBJ1-1
D gene: .
V gene: TRBV12-3/TRBV12-4

CDR3 DNA: TGCGCCAGCAGCCAAGATCCCACAGGCACTGGGGACGAGCAGTACTTC
CDR3 protein: CASSQDPTGTGDEQYF
clone size: few
CDR3 length: 16
J gene: TRBJ2-7
D gene: .
V gene: TRBV4-1

CDR3 DNA: TGTGCCAGCAGCCAAGAAAGACAGAACACCTACAATGAGCAGTTCTTC
CDR3 protein: CASSQERQNTYNEQFF
clone size: .
CDR3 length: 16
J gene: TRBJ2-1
D gene: .
V gene: TRBV4-2

CDR3 DNA: TGCAGTGCTAGCTGGGCGGGAAGCACAGATACGCAGTATTTT
CDR3 protein: CSASWAGSTDTQYF
clone size: .
CDR3 length: 14
J gene: TRBJ2-3
D gene: .
V gene: TRBV20-1

CDR3 DNA: TGTGCCAGCAGCACGGGGGGGAGCTCCTACAATGAGCAGTTCTTC
CDR3 protein: CASSTGGSSYNEQFF
clone size: .
CDR3 length: 15
J gene: TRBJ2-1
D gene: TRBD2
V gene: TRBV7-2

CDR3 DNA: TGCAGCGTTAATGTAGGACAGCAAAAGCCTTACGAGCAGTACTTC
CDR3 protein: CSVNVGQQKPYEQYF
clone size: .
CDR3 length: 15
J gene: TRBJ2-7
D gene: .
V gene: TRBV29-1

CDR3 DNA: TGTGCCAGCAGACCAAGGGGGAACACTGAAGCTTTCTTT
CDR3 protein: CASRPRGNTEAFF
clone size: few
CDR3 length: 13
J gene: TRBJ1-1
D gene: .
V gene: TRBV28

CDR3 DNA: TGTGCCAGCAGTGAAAATAAGAGGGGGCGAATATGGGATGAGCAGTTCTTC
CDR3 protein: CASSENKRGRIWDEQFF
clone size: few
CDR3 length: 17
J gene: TRBJ2-1
D gene: TRBD1
V gene: TRBV6-4